The table lists the clone carrying this TCR beta chain with many counts. As yet, its antigen is unknown. The TCR beta libraries were generated through quantitative 5'-RACE incorporating molecular barcodes. TCRdb analysed the 5' RACE reads with MiXCR anew, one entry per CDR3 protein. The sample contains about 320,000 distinct CDR3 sequences, roughly 11% of which appear only once. From germline, CDR1 is DFQATT and CDR2 SNEGSKA (reference sequence). V lost 2 bases, J lost 1 base, and 8 bases stayed unmatched. The CDR3 contains 17 residues. These data originate in a study of CD8 T cells in ankylosing spondylitis. Study-level points and caveats: Disease-associated clones were CD8+ and fairly uncommon in peripheral blood.

Source material: blood, either unsorted or a sorted T cell fraction (not recorded which). The chain recombines TRBV20-1 with TRBJ2-1; 10 nucleotides line up with TRBD2. This sequence originates from a female donor with ankylosing spondylitis or in good health (not recorded which). The CDR3 DNA is TGCAGTGCTAGATCGCCTAGCGGGGGCCAATCCTACAATGAGCAGTTCTTC. It encodes CSARSPSGGQSYNEQFF.